The 12 T cell receptor beta chains in this list originate from one sample, sequenced in a study of cytomegalovirus exposure and HLA in healthy donors. PCR involved 60 Vbeta and 13 Jbeta primers. TCRdb's table, derived via immunoSEQ multiplex PCR, lists solely in-frame clones and lacks some. The sample contains some 180,000 clones, 87% of which appear only once. Sequencing was performed on PBMCs. The receptor set was obtained from a boy between 2 and 10 years old in good health and CMV-seronegative.

This chain joins TRBV11-2 and TRBJ2-5; a possible D gene is TRBD1 (6 bases). The CDR3 spans 13 residues. Germline CDR1 is SGHAT and CDR2 is FQNNGV. V lost 5 bases to trimming and J lost 1 base, with 8 bases between them. The CDR3 sequence: CASSRDIQETQYF. The CDR3 DNA is TGTGCCAGCAGCAGGGACATCCAAGAGACCCAGTACTTC. Filled out from reference TRBV11-2 and TRBJ2-5, the complete variable domain reads EAGVAQSPRYKIIEKRQSVAFWCNPISGHATLYWYQQILGQGPKLLIQFQNNGVVDDSQLPKDRFSAERLKGVDSTLKIQPAKLEDSAVYLCASSRDIQETQYFGPGTRLLVL.

The rearrangement uses TRBV27 and TRBJ1-1; 8 bases align to TRBD1. The V segment lost 6 bases and the J segment 3 bases; nucleotides outside the gene matches: 3. The CDR3 extends over 13 amino acids. The germline V gene has CDR1 MNHEY and CDR2 SMNVEV (reference sequence). In DNA, the CDR3 is TGTGCCAGCAGGACGACAGGGGACACTGAAGCTTTCTTT. The encoded protein is CASRTTGDTEAFF.

The chain employs TRBV5-1 and TRBJ2-1; D may be TRBD2 (5 bases). CDR3 length equals 18 residues. CDR1 is SGHRS, CDR2 YFSETQ, per germline. The V end was cut by 4 bases, the J end by 0 bases, with 20 bases between. CDR3 sequence: CASSPLAGSASSYNEQFF. DNA of the CDR3: TGCGCCAGCAGCCCCCTAGCCGGGTCGGCGAGCTCCTACAATGAGCAGTTCTTC.

This chain joins TRBV28 and TRBJ2-3; no reliable D call. Trimming left V 6 bases short and J 6 bases short, with 10 bases between. CDR1 and CDR2 from the germline V gene are MDHEN and SYDVKM. The CDR3 spans 12 residues. In DNA, the CDR3 is TGTGCCAGCAGCCCGCTTGCGGATACGCAGTATTTT. Translated, it gives CASSPLADTQYF. The complete variable domain, with remaining parts taken from reference TRBV28 and TRBJ2-3, reads DVKVTQSSRYLVKRTGEKVFLECVQDMDHENMFWYRQDPGLGLRLIYFSYDVKMKEKGDIPEGYSVSREKKERFSLILESASTNQTSMYLCASSPLADTQYFGPGTRLTVL.

V usage is TRBV9 and J usage is TRBJ2-5, with TRBD2 matching over 9 bases. With 0 bases clipped from V and 1 base from J, the junction kept 1 base outside the gene matches. The CDR3 contains 15 residues. Germline loops: CDR1 SGDLS, CDR2 YYNGEE. CDR3 region: CASSVASGTQETQYF. As DNA, the CDR3 is TGTGCCAGCAGCGTAGCTAGCGGGACCCAAGAGACCCAGTACTTC. The full variable domain, rest sourced from reference TRBV9 and TRBJ2-5, is DSGVTQTPKHLITATGQRVTLRCSPRSGDLSVYWYQQSLDQGLQFLIQYYNGEERAKGNILERFSAQQFPDLHSELNLSSLELGDSALYFCASSVASGTQETQYFGPGTRLLVL.

This sequence joins TRBV28 and TRBJ1-4, with TRBD1 matching 8 bases. With V trimmed by 6 bases and J by 8 bases, 17 bases remained unmatched. CDR3 length: 17 amino acids. CDR1 is MDHEN and CDR2 is SYDVKM in the germline V gene. The CDR3: CASRPWTGLPLSEKLFF. The CDR3, as DNA: TGTGCCAGCAGACCCTGGACAGGGCTCCCCTTATCCGAAAAACTGTTTTTT.

The chain combines TRBV13 with TRBJ1-1; unclear D gene. This CDR3 is 12 amino acids long. Looked up from germline, CDR1 is PRHDT and CDR2 is FYEKMQ (reference sequence). The V end was cut by 10 bases, the J end by 3 bases, with 12 bases between. CDR3 sequence (DNA): TGTGCCACCGCCAGCGGGGACACTGAAGCTTTCTTT. This encodes CATASGDTEAFF.

The chain couples TRBV19 to TRBJ1-2; D possibly corresponds to TRBD1 (5 bases). Trimming took 5 bases from V and 7 from J, leaving 14 bases between them. Germline CDR1 and CDR2: LNHDA and SQIVND (reference sequence). The CDR3 loop spans 13 amino acids. CDR3 bases: TGTGCCAGTAGTCGCGACAGTCTTGGTGGCTACACCTTC. Protein: CASSRDSLGGYTF.

V gene TRBV5-4 combines with J gene TRBJ1-1; D uncertain. The CDR3 extends over 14 amino acids. Germline CDR1 and CDR2: SGHNT and YYREEE (reference sequence). Trimming shortened V by 3 bases and J by 2 bases, and 11 bases separated the two germline ends. DNA for the CDR3: TGTGCCAGCAGCTCATCGGGAAGTAACACTGAAGCTTTCTTT. It yields the protein CASSSSGSNTEAFF.

This chain joins TRBV5-1 and TRBJ2-1, with D possibly matching TRBD1 (5 bases). Germline V gene lookup returns CDR1 SGHRS and CDR2 YFSETQ. The CDR3 runs to 12 residues. Trimming left V 4 bases short and J 7 bases short, with 9 bases between. CDR3 nucleotide sequence: TGCGCCAGCAGCATTCAGGGAAATGAGCAGTTCTTC. This codes for CASSIQGNEQFF.

The chain uses TRBV6-5 and TRBJ2-3; 9 positions match TRBD2. The CDR3 runs to 16 residues. The trim removed 2 bases at V and 3 bases at J, leaving 6 bases unmatched. CDR1 is MNHEY, CDR2 SVGAGI, per germline. The CDR3 DNA reads TGTGCCAGCAGTTACGGGTTAGCGGGAGAAACAGATACGCAGTATTTT. Translating it yields CASSYGLAGETDTQYF.

The gene calls are TRBV4-1 and TRBJ1-5; 7 nucleotides line up with TRBD1. Unmatched junction bases numbered 11, after V lost 9 bases and J lost 0 bases. Germline lookup yields CDR1 MGHRA and CDR2 YSYEKL. The CDR3 runs to 16 residues. CDR3 in DNA: TGCGCCAGGGTCGGGACAGTCATTTATAGCAATCAGCCCCAGCATTTT. This translates into CARVGTVIYSNQPQHF.